The entry below gives a single TCR beta chain sequence along with its context. Staff drew 8 to 10 milliliters of peripheral blood from each donor. With each sample, at least 5 micrograms of total RNA were extracted. A second PCR of roughly 6 to 12 cycles used a sample-barcoded 5' primer and a J-beta primer mix. Unique molecular identifiers of 12 random nucleotides labeled each cDNA. MiXCR was run by TCRdb on the 5' RACE reads, yielding one entry per CDR3 protein. Among over 750,000 distinct CDR3 sequences listed, approximately 25% were seen once. The sample is drawn from a study of blood T cells in healthy people across ages. This CDR3 is built from 11 residues. Germline CDR1 is SSHAT and CDR2 is FNYEAQ (reference sequence). This sample was shared with a second study, whose subject was T cells of mothers and their children. That paper notes: Evidence of persistent microchimeric T cell clones was absent.

Sequencing was performed on blood. The chain links TRBV7-7 to TRBJ2-5; D is unclear. This clonotype was obtained from a boy aged 5-17 years in good health. The CDR3 sequence is CAKISQETQYF. The CDR3 bases are TGTGCTAAAATCTCCCAAGAGACCCAGTACTTC.